This T cell receptor (beta chain) was identified in a study of shared clonotypes between healthy human individuals. General study results and limits: Several donors held about 5.1% of naive CD4 clonotypes in common.

Of note for this clone: Its antigen is not known.

The data were produced by immunoSEQ multiplex PCR, yet TCRdb's version contains in-frame clones alone and is incomplete. The sample lists under 350,000 clones; about nine tenths were seen once. The germline V gene encodes CDR1 SQVTM and CDR2 ANQGSEA. This CDR3 region has 14 residues. V was pared by 6 bases and J by 4 bases, with 8 bases of the junction left unmatched. The sequenced material came from memory CD8+ T cells sorted from blood. Subset noted: CD45RO+ cells pooled with CCR7-negative TemRA cells. J is TRBJ2-7 and V is TRBV29-1; 11 bases fit TRBD1. This clonotype was obtained from a man aged 18 to 30 in good health. Here the CDR3 reads CSVAGTGGFYEQYF. The CDR3 region has the DNA TGCAGCGTCGCCGGGACAGGGGGATTTTACGAGCAGTACTTC.